The rows below give T cell receptor beta chains drawn from one sample of a study of response to subunit inactivated influenza vaccine. TCRdb reanalysed the RT-PCR reads using MiXCR and keeps one entry per CDR3 protein. The table has about 530,000 distinct CDR3 sequences, 13% seen once. The sample in question was PBMCs from blood, obtained about 40 days after vaccination. These receptors all come from a man in his fifties or sixties who received an inactivated influenza vaccine. The conserved cysteine and the conserved F or W are not part of the CDR3 here.

v_gene	j_gene	CDR3aa
TRBV27	TRBJ2-3	ASSLLMASDTQY
TRBV10-3	TRBJ1-6	AIRGDSRHNSPLH
TRBV7-2	TRBJ2-1	ASSWGHNEQF
TRBV11-2	TRBJ2-7	ASSSVRTHSYEQY
TRBV20-1	TRBJ2-6	SVHKTSGRAGANVLT
TRBV4-1	TRBJ2-7	ASSQPGQTKEQY
TRBV20-1	TRBJ2-5	SARQGNRGTQY
TRBV11-2	TRBJ1-2	ASSLEGRGDYGYT
TRBV5-4	TRBJ2-5	ASSLSAGRQETQY
TRBV5-8	TRBJ2-3	ASSLFYGRQRGNTQY
TRBV7-2	TRBJ2-3	ASSLARPPRDTQY
TRBV12-3/TRBV12-4	TRBJ2-5	ASTPGLGVRTQY
TRBV4-1	TRBJ2-2	ANPAVRDGGELF
TRBV5-1	TRBJ2-1	ASSRTGNNEQF
TRBV6-5	TRBJ2-1	ASSYTSGLPYNEQF
TRBV11-2	TRBJ1-2	ASSLGNVGSNYGYT
TRBV2	TRBJ2-1	ASSEAGGEQF
TRBV12-3/TRBV12-4	TRBJ2-1	ASTRSFPTGEEQF
TRBV6-5	TRBJ1-2	ASSYSKGISYGYT
TRBV20-1	TRBJ1-6	SAKGVGVASPLH
TRBV5-1	TRBJ2-7	ASSLGTGPYEQY
TRBV5-1	TRBJ2-5	ASGPGKSGETQY
TRBV20-1	TRBJ2-3	SARRGTVSTDTQY
TRBV2	TRBJ2-7	ASVGWNRVYEQY
TRBV20-1	TRBJ1-6	CARDLRASSYNSPLH
TRBV28	TRBJ2-7	ASSWNFDSYEQY
TRBV5-1	TRBJ2-2	ASSLGTLSNTGELF
TRBV6-1	TRBJ1-1	ASSPPLPRAGTEAF
TRBV12-3/TRBV12-4	TRBJ2-1	ASSLGLAGAPGQF
TRBV11-3	TRBJ2-1	ASSLGAINNEQF
TRBV7-9	TRBJ2-1	ASSLGQGSYDELF
TRBV29-1	TRBJ1-1	SVVRDRGTEAF
TRBV9	TRBJ2-5	ASSVGNGVYNQETQY
TRBV29-1	TRBJ2-5	SVEDPVGASETQY
TRBV20-1	TRBJ2-5	SAQTAFRQETQY
TRBV7-8	TRBJ2-3	ASSRHGDFGTRTDTQY
TRBV7-9	TRBJ2-2	ASTEWTATGELF
TRBV5-1	TRBJ2-2	ASSPGGTGGPELF
TRBV4-1	TRBJ1-1	ASSQNRVTEAF
TRBV7-2	TRBJ2-5	ASSLRRLADQETQY
TRBV7-2	TRBJ1-1	ASSYTRTAEAF
TRBV12-3/TRBV12-4	TRBJ2-5	ASSSDRETQY
TRBV10-3	TRBJ2-7	AISGQGGSYEQY
TRBV7-2	TRBJ1-2	ASSSRKPTMGNGYT
TRBV30	TRBJ2-1	AYDRSSYNEQF
TRBV12-3/TRBV12-4	TRBJ2-2	ASSRTSGWVGTGELF
TRBV12-3/TRBV12-4	TRBJ2-6	ASSSVSLGVSNVLT
TRBV20-1	TRBJ2-3	SARDRTSGRAPQY